This T cell receptor beta chain originates from a study of blood T cell repertoires in COVID-19. Study-level background: Acute and convalescent COVID-19 samples came from the United States, Italy and Spain. T cells, B-cell-depleted T cells, or PBMCs provided the cDNA or gDNA that served as material.

How the authors handled the data: How many nucleated cells were present was estimated from reference gene primer amplification. The protocol was immunoSEQ multiplex PCR, while the TCRdb copy is restricted to in-frame clones and leaves out a portion. The DNA gave D and trimming, while V, J and clone size come from that table. The sample includes about 310,000 clones, approximately 87% seen only once; the top ten take 6.5% to 9.5%. Trimming stripped 4 bases from V and 7 bases from J, with 6 bases between. The CDR3 runs to 12 residues. Germline CDR1 KGHDR, CDR2 SFDVKD. Source material: peripheral blood. V gene TRBV24-1 combines with J gene TRBJ1-4, with unresolved D. This TCR derives from a woman aged 45-59 years who had recovered from COVID-19. DNA for the CDR3: TGTGCCACCAGTGACAGGTCTGAAAAACTGTTTTTT. Protein product: CATSDRSEKLFF.